The entry below describes one T cell receptor (beta chain). The V gene's germline CDR1 is SNHLY and CDR2 FYNNEI. This CDR3 is built from 16 residues. Trimming at V came to 1 base and at J to 4 bases, leaving 6 bases not matched to a gene. The data stem from a study of blood T cell repertoires in COVID-19. Across the whole study: The United States, Italy and Spain supplied acute and convalescent COVID-19 samples. T cells, B-cell-depleted T cells, or PBMCs provided the cDNA or gDNA that served as material.

Study processing details: Amplification from reference gene primers served as the basis for estimated nucleated cell counts. Produced via immunoSEQ multiplex PCR; TCRdb's table is partial and in-frame only. V, J and clone size reflect that table, while D and trimming were determined from the DNA. The repertoire has roughly 230,000 clones, 88% of them found once; the top ten carry 0.7%. The clonotype originates from a human donor in a cohort sampled during active COVID-19. Sequences were obtained from peripheral blood. J is TRBJ1-2 and V is TRBV2; 10 nucleotides agree with TRBD1. The CDR3 coding sequence is TGTGCCAGCAGTGAAGACAGGGACAGGGGAGCCTATGGCTACACCTTC. Protein product: CASSEDRDRGAYGYTF. Variable domain in full (rest from reference TRBV2 and TRBJ1-2): EPEVTQTPSHQVTQMGQEVILRCVPISNHLYFYWYRQILGQKVEFLVSFYNNEISEKSEIFDDQFSVERPDGSNFTLKIRSTKLEDSAMYFCASSEDRDRGAYGYTFGSGTRLTVV.